The 7 T cell receptor beta chains given below trace back to one sample, sequenced in a study of blood T cell repertoires in COVID-19. Only in-frame clones appear in the TCRdb table, and some are missing; sequencing was by immunoSEQ multiplex PCR. Of more than 300,000 clones in the sample, roughly nine tenths are singletons; the top ten hold about 1.7%. Specimen: peripheral blood. These receptors came from a woman aged 25 to 39 with COVID-19, enrolled during active disease.

A few counts support this clone. The chain carries TRBV7-8 and TRBJ1-4; perhaps TRBD1 as D (5 bases). This CDR3 is built from 17 residues. The ends were cut back, 1 base at V and 8 bases at J, with 20 bases in the middle. In germline, CDR1 is SGHVS, CDR2 FQNEAQ. CDR3 amino acids: CASSLGRARTPGEKLFF. DNA of the CDR3: TGTGCCAGCAGCTTAGGAAGGGCCCGGACGCCAGGGGAAAAACTGTTTTTT.

The chain couples TRBV21-1 to TRBJ2-2; the table calls TRBD2, which could not be checked here. TRBV21-1 is noted as a pseudogene. The CDR3 runs to 21 residues. The CDR3 loop reads CASSLTKGRTSGGRNTGELFF. The CDR3, as DNA: TGTGCCAGCAGCCTAACGAAGGGGCGGACTAGCGGGGGGCGGAACACCGGGGAGCTGTTTTTT.

The chain is built from TRBV10-3 and TRBJ1-4; D gene unclear. The germline V gene encodes CDR1 ENHRY and CDR2 SYGVKD. The CDR3 sequence is 14 residues long. V was pared by 4 bases and J by 7 bases, with 13 bases between. CDR3 nucleotide sequence: TGTGCCATCAGTGTAGCGGCGGGCGTTGAAAAACTGTTTTTT. Translating gives CAISVAAGVEKLFF.

The J gene is TRBJ1-1, the V gene TRBV5-4; D gene ambiguous. CDR1 SGHNT and CDR2 YYREEE come from the germline V gene (reference sequence). The CDR3 is made up of 14 amino acids. V lost 4 bases and J 2 bases, leaving 12 bases between the germline ends. CDR3 bases: TGTGCCAGCAGCAGCGGCCTTCAAAACACTGAAGCTTTCTTT. Its protein product is CASSSGLQNTEAFF.

This clone turned up a few times. The chain is built from TRBV6-2 or TRBV6-3 and TRBJ2-7, with D perhaps matching TRBD2 (5 bases). Looked up from germline, CDR1 is MNHEY and CDR2 is SVGEGT. Deletions cut 2 bases from V and 2 bases from J, with 7 bases between. This CDR3 contains 13 residues. This CDR3 is CASSYEGAYEQYF. The DNA for the CDR3 is TGTGCCAGCAGTTACGAGGGAGCCTACGAGCAGTACTTC.

V and J are TRBV2 and TRBJ1-1, with 9 bases lining up with TRBD1. Germline V gene lookup returns CDR1 SNHLY and CDR2 FYNNEI. This CDR3 contains 16 residues. Germline trimming cut 4 bases from V and 2 bases from J; bases unmatched to any gene: 8. DNA of the CDR3: TGTGCCAGCAGTGGGTCGGACAGGGGCCTCAACACTGAAGCTTTCTTT. Encoded protein: CASSGSDRGLNTEAFF.

The gene calls are TRBV4-1 and TRBJ1-2, with D perhaps TRBD1 (5 bases). The CDR3 sequence is 15 residues long. The germline gives CDR1 MGHRA, CDR2 YSYEKL. V gave up 1 base and J gave up 3 bases, with 12 bases separating them. This CDR3 reads CASSQVPDRHYGYTF. The DNA for the CDR3 is TGCGCCAGCAGCCAAGTTCCAGACAGACACTATGGCTACACCTTC.